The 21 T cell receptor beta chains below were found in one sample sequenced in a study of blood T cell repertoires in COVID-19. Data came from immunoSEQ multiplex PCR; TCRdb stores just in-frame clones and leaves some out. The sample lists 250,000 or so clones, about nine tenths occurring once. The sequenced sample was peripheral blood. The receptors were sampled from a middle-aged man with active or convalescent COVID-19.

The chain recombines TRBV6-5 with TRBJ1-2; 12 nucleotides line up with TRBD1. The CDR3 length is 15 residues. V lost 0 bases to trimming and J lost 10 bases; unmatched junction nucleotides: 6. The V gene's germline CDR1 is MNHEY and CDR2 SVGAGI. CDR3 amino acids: CASSYSGGQGADYTF. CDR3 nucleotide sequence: TGTGCCAGCAGTTACTCTGGGGGACAGGGGGCGGACTACACCTTC.

CDR3 amino acids: CASSPPLLRLAGTTDTQYF. CDR3 sequence (DNA): TGTGCCAGCAGCCCCCCGCTCCTTCGACTAGCGGGGACCACAGATACGCAGTATTTT. This chain connects TRBV5-6 to TRBJ2-3; 11 bases agree with TRBD2. With V trimmed by 4 bases and J by 2 bases, 15 bases remained unmatched. Germline V lookup: CDR1 SGHDT, CDR2 YYEEEE. This CDR3 is built from 19 residues.

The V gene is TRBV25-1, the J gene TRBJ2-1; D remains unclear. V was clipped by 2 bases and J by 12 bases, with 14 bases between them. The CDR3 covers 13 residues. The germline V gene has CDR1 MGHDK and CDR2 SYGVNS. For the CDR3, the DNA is TGTGCCAGCAGTGAACCCCCCCGCCAGCGGCAGTTCTTC. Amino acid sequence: CASSEPPRQRQFF.

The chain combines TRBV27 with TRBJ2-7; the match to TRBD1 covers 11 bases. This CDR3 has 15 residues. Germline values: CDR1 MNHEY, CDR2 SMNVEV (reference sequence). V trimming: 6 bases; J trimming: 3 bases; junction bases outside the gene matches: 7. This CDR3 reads CASRPLGQGDYEQYF. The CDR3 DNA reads TGTGCCAGCAGACCCTTGGGACAGGGGGACTACGAGCAGTACTTC.

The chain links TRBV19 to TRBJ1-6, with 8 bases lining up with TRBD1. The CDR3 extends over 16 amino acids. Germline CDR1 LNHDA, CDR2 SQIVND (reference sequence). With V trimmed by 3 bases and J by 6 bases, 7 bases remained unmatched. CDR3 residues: CASSMLTGQVNSPLHF. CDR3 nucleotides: TGTGCCAGTAGTATGTTAACGGGACAGGTTAATTCACCCCTCCACTTT.

The CDR3 region is CASSLKLSVNTEAFF. In nucleotides, the CDR3 is TGTGCCAGCAGCTTAAAACTCTCGGTGAACACTGAAGCTTTCTTT. V usage is TRBV7-9 and J usage is TRBJ1-1; D gene ambiguous. The CDR3 loop spans 15 amino acids. Germline values: CDR1 SEHNR, CDR2 FQNEAQ (reference sequence). The V gene lost 2 bases and the J gene lost 0 bases, with 10 bases spanning the gap.

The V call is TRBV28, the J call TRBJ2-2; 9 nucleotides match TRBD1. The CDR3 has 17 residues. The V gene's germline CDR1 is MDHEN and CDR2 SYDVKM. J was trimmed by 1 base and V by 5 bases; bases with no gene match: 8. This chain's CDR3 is CASSPPGQGWNTGELFF. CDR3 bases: TGTGCCAGCAGTCCCCCCGGACAGGGGTGGAACACCGGGGAGCTGTTTTTT.

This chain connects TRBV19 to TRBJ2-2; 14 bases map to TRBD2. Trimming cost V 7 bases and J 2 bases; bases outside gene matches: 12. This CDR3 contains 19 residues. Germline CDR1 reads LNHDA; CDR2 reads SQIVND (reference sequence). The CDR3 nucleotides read TGTGCCAGTACCGTTGGGACTAGCGGGAGTAGGCCCAACACCGGGGAGCTGTTTTTT. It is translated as CASTVGTSGSRPNTGELFF.

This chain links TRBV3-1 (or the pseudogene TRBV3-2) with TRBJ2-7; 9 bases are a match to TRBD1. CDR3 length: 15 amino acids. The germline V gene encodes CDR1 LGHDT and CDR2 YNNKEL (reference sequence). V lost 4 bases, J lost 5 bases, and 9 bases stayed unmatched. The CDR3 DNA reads TGTGCCAGCAGCCTTCCGGGACAGGGCATTCACGAGCAGTACTTC. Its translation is CASSLPGQGIHEQYF.

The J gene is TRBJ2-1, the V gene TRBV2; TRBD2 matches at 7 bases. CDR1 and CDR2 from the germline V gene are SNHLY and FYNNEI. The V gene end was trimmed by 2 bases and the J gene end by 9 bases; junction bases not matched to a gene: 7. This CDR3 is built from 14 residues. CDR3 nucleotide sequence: TGTGCCAGCAGTGAATCGTCCGGGGAGGGTGAGCAGTTCTTC. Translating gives CASSESSGEGEQFF.

CDR3 sequence reads: CASSQELLSRGNEQFF. The CDR3 nucleotides read TGTGCCAGCAGCCAAGAACTACTCTCCCGGGGGAATGAGCAGTTCTTC. The rearrangement uses TRBV14 and TRBJ2-1; a possible D gene is TRBD2 (6 bases). This CDR3 comprises 16 residues. Germline lookup yields CDR1 SGHDN and CDR2 FVKESK. V lost 0 bases to trimming and J lost 7 bases, with 16 bases between them.

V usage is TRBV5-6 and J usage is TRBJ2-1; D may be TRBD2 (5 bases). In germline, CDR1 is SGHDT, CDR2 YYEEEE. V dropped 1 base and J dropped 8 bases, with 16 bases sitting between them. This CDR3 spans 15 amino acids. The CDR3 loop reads CASSLMAALRDEQFF. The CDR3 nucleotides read TGTGCCAGCAGCTTGATGGCGGCCCTGAGGGATGAGCAGTTCTTC.

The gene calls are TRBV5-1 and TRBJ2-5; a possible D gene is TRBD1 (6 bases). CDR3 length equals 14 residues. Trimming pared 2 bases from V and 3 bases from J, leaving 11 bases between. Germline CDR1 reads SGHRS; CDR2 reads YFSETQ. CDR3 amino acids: CASSLQGNEETQYF. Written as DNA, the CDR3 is TGCGCCAGCAGCTTACAGGGTAATGAAGAGACCCAGTACTTC.

The chain's CDR3 is CASSQGLGGQPQHF. The DNA of the CDR3 is TGTGCCAGCAGCCAGGGTCTGGGGGGTCAGCCCCAGCATTTT. J is TRBJ1-5 and V is TRBV3-1 (or the pseudogene TRBV3-2), with D maybe TRBD1 (5 bases). The ends were cut back, 3 bases at V and 6 bases at J, with 12 bases in the middle. Germline CDR1 LGHDT, CDR2 YNNKEL (reference sequence). The CDR3 loop spans 14 amino acids.

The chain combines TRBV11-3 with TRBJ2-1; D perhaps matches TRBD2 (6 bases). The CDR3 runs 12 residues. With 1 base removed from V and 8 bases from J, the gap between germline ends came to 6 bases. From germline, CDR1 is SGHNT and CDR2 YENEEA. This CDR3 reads CASSLAGDEQFF. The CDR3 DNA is TGTGCCAGCAGCTTAGCGGGAGATGAGCAGTTCTTC.

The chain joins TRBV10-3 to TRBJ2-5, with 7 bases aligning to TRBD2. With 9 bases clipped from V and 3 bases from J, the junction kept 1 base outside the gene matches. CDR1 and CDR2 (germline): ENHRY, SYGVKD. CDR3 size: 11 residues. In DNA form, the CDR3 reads TGTGCCATGGGGGGGAAAGAGACCCAGTACTTC. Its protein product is CAMGGKETQYF.

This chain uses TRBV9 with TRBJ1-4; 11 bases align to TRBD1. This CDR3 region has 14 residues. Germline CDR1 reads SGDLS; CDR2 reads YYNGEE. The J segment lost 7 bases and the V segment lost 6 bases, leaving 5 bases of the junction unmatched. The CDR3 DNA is TGTGCCAGCACCAGGACAGGGGGCAGTGAAAAACTGTTTTTT. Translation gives CASTRTGGSEKLFF.

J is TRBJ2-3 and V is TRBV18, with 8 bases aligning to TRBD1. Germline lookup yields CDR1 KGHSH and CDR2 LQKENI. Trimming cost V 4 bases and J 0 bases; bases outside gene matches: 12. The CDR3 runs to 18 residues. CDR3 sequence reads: CASSLLPTGETSTDTQYF. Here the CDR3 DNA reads TGTGCCAGCTCACTCCTCCCGACAGGGGAAACCAGCACAGATACGCAGTATTTT.

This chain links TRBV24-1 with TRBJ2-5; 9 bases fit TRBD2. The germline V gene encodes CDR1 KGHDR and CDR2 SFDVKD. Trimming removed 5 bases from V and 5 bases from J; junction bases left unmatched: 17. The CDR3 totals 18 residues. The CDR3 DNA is TGTGCCACCAGTGTCCCCGATGGAGCGGGAGGAGATTCGGAGACCCAGTACTTC. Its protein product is CATSVPDGAGGDSETQYF.

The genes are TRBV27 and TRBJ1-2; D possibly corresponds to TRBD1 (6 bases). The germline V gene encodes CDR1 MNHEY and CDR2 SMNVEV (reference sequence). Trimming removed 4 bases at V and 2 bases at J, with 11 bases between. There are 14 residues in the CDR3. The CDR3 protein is CASSSITGNYGYTF. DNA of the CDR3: TGTGCCAGCAGTTCCATAACAGGGAACTATGGCTACACCTTC.

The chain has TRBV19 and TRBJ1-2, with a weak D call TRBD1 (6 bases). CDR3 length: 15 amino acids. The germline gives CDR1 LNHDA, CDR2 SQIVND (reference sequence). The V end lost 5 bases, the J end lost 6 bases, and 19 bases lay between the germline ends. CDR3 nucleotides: TGTGCCAGTAGTCACCGAGAGGGGGACCTCAATGGCTACACCTTC. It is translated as CASSHREGDLNGYTF.